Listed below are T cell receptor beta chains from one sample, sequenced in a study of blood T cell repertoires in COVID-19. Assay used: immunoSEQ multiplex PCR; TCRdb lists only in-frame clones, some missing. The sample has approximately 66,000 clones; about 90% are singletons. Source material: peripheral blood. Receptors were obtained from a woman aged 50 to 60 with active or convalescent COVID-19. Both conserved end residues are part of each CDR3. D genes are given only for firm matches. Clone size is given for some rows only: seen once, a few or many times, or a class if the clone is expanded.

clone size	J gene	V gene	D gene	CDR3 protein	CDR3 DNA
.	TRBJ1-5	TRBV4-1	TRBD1	CASSNTGEGKPQHF	TGCGCCAGCAGCAATACAGGGGAAGGAAAGCCCCAGCATTTT
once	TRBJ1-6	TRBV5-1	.	CASSALGQGFSPLHF	TGCGCCAGCAGCGCATTGGGGCAGGGGTTTTCACCCCTCCACTTT
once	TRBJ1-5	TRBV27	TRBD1	CASSLYGTGMDNQPQHF	TGTGCCAGCAGTTTATACGGGACAGGGATGGACAATCAGCCCCAGCATTTT
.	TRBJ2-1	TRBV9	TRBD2	CVGGRAVDEQFF	TGTGTGGGCGGGAGGGCCGTCGATGAGCAGTTCTTC
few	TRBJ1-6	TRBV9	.	CASSVTQADSPLHF	TGTGCCAGCAGCGTAACACAGGCCGATTCACCCCTCCACTTT
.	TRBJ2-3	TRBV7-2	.	CASSSRRGGTDTQYF	TGTGCCAGCAGCTCCCGTAGGGGCGGCACAGATACGCAGTATTTT
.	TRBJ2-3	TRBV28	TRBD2	CASSLSASGSADTQYF	TGTGCCAGCAGTTTATCGGCTAGCGGGAGTGCAGATACGCAGTATTTT
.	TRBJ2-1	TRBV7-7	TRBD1	CASSLGGSYNEQFF	TGTGCTAGCAGCTTAGGGGGCTCTTACAATGAGCAGTTCTTC
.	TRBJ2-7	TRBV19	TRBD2	CASSILAGGPYEQYF	TGTGCCAGTAGTATTCTAGCGGGAGGGCCCTACGAGCAGTACTTC
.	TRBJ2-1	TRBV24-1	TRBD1	CATSAGTGYNEQFF	TGTGCCACCTCAGCCGGGACAGGGTACAATGAGCAGTTCTTC
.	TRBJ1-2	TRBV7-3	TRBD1	CASSHVGTGEGLGYTF	TGTGCCAGCAGCCACGTGGGGACAGGGGAAGGGCTGGGCTACACCTTC
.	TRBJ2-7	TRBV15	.	CATSRDLGSYEQYF	TGTGCCACCAGCAGAGATCTCGGGTCCTACGAGCAGTACTTC
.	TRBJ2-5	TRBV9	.	CASSVEGRGETQYF	TGTGCCAGCAGCGTAGAGGGGCGGGGAGAGACCCAGTACTTC
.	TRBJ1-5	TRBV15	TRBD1	CATSRQTGGRQPQHF	TGTGCCACCAGCAGACAGACAGGGGGCCGTCAGCCCCAGCATTTT
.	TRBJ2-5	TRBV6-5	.	CASRTGPQETQYF	TGTGCCAGTCGTACAGGCCCCCAAGAGACCCAGTACTTC
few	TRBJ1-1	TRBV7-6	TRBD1	CASSPRQGLNTEAFF	TGTGCCAGCAGCCCCCGACAGGGACTGAACACTGAAGCTTTCTTT
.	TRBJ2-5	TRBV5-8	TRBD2	CASSFSGTPYETQYF	TGTGCCAGCAGCTTTAGCGGGACTCCCTATGAGACCCAGTACTTC
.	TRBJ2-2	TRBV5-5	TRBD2	CASSLGGLPNLLAGELFF	TGTGCCAGCAGCTTGGGGGGACTACCGAATTTGTTAGCCGGGGAGCTGTTTTTT
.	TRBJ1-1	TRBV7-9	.	CASHSYGPEAFF	TGTGCCAGCCACTCCTATGGGCCTGAAGCTTTCTTT
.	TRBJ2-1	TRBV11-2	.	CASRQLGSPYNEQFF	TGTGCCAGCAGACAACTAGGATCGCCCTACAATGAGCAGTTCTTC
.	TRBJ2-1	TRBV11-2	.	CASSSNPDSPSSYNEQFF	TGTGCCAGCAGCTCAAACCCCGACAGTCCCAGCTCCTACAATGAGCAGTTCTTC
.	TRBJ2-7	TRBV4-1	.	CASSQDLSGAYEQYF	TGCGCCAGCAGCCAAGATCTTAGCGGCGCCTACGAGCAGTACTTC
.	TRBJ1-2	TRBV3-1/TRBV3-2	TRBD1	CASSPTGGHAAGGYTF	TGTGCCAGCAGCCCTACAGGGGGCCACGCTGCTGGTGGCTACACCTTC
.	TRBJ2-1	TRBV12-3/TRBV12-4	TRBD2	CASSLAGVDEQFF	TGTGCCAGCAGTTTGGCGGGAGTCGACGAGCAGTTCTTC
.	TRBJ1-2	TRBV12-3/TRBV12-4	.	CASTTGTNYGYTF	TGTGCCAGCACCACGGGGACTAACTATGGCTACACCTTC
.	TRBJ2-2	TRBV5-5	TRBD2	CASSKRYGTSGRANTGELFF	TGTGCCAGCAGCAAGAGATACGGGACTAGCGGGAGGGCGAACACCGGGGAGCTGTTTTTT
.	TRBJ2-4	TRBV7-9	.	CASSLGGSRGIQYF	TGTGCCAGCAGCTTAGGAGGGAGCCGAGGCATTCAGTACTTC
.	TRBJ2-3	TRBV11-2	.	CASSSHGGSTDTQYF	TGTGCCAGCAGCTCACATGGGGGCTCGACAGATACGCAGTATTTT
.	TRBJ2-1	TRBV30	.	CAQEAGRQFF	TGTGCCCAGGAGGCGGGACGGCAGTTCTTC
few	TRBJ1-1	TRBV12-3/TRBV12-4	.	CASSLGTNTEAFF	TGTGCCAGCAGTCTCGGGACAAACACTGAAGCTTTCTTT
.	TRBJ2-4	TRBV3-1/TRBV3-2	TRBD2	CASSPPTSGRENIQYF	TGTGCCAGCAGCCCCCCGACTAGCGGGAGGGAAAACATTCAGTACTTC
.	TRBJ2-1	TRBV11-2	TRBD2	CASSSLAGKYNEQFF	TGTGCCAGCAGCTCCCTAGCGGGGAAATACAATGAGCAGTTCTTC
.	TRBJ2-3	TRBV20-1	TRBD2	CGTSYLDTQYF	TGCGGGACTAGCTACTTAGATACGCAGTATTTT
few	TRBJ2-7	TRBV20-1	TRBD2	CSASTSDFSYEQYF	TGCAGTGCTAGTACTAGCGACTTCTCCTACGAGCAGTACTTC
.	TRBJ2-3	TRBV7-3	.	CASSLMSAADTQYF	TGTGCCAGCAGCTTAATGAGTGCCGCAGATACGCAGTATTTT
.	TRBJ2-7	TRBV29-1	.	CSVEVLGGPKGYEQYF	TGCAGCGTTGAAGTTCTCGGGGGGCCAAAGGGCTACGAGCAGTACTTC
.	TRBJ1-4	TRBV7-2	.	CASSSYNEKLFF	TGTGCCAGCAGCTCTTATAATGAAAAACTGTTTTTT
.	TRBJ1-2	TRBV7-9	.	CASSLGRGIYGYTF	TGTGCCAGCAGCTTAGGGAGAGGGATATATGGCTACACCTTC
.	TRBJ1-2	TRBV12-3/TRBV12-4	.	CASSPRYGKGYTF	TGTGCCAGCAGTCCAAGGTACGGGAAAGGCTACACCTTC
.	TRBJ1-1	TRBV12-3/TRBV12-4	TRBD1	CASSKDREAFF	TGTGCCAGCAGTAAGGACAGGGAAGCTTTCTTT
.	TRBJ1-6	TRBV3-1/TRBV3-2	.	CASSRGTLINSPLHF	TGTGCCAGCAGCCGAGGGACTCTCATCAATTCACCCCTCCACTTT
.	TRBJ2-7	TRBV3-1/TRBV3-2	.	CASSPQFGSSYEQYF	TGTGCCAGCAGCCCCCAGTTCGGGAGTAGCTACGAGCAGTACTTC
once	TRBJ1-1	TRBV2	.	CASGEEAGTEAFF	TGTGCCAGCGGTGAAGAGGCGGGCACTGAAGCTTTCTTT
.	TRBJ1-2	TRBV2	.	CASSDETHYGYTF	TGTGCCAGCAGTGACGAAACACACTATGGCTACACCTTC
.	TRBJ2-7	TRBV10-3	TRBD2	CAILTSGPYEQYF	TGTGCCATCCTAACTAGCGGCCCCTACGAGCAGTACTTC
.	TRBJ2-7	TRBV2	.	CASRRAEISYEQYF	TGTGCCAGCAGACGCGCGGAGATCTCCTACGAGCAGTACTTC
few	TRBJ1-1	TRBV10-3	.	CAISEHDRTDKAFF	TGTGCCATCAGTGAGCACGACAGGACCGACAAAGCTTTCTTT
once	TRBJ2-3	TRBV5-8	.	CASSGGQRTGPDTQYF	TGTGCCAGCAGCGGGGGCCAAAGGACTGGTCCAGATACGCAGTATTTT
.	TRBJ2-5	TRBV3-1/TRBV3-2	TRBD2	CASSQAGASGYQETQYF	TGTGCCAGCAGCCAAGCGGGGGCTAGCGGGTACCAAGAGACCCAGTACTTC
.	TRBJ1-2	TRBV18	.	CASSPPSLNYGYTF	TGTGCCAGCTCACCCCCTTCCCTAAACTATGGCTACACCTTC
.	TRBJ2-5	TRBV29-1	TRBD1	CSGGQSQETQYF	TGCAGCGGGGGACAGAGCCAAGAGACCCAGTACTTC
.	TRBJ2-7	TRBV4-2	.	CASALSERLVGNEQYF	TGTGCCAGCGCACTCTCCGAGCGACTAGTGGGAAACGAGCAGTACTTC
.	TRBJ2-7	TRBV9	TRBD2	CASSAGTSAYEQYF	TGTGCCAGCAGCGCCGGGACTAGCGCCTACGAGCAGTACTTC
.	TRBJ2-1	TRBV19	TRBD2	CASSIMTLAGGHINEQFF	TGTGCCAGTAGTATAATGACGCTAGCGGGAGGCCATATCAATGAGCAGTTCTTC
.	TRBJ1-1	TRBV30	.	CASRGNTEAFF	TGTGCTTCCAGGGGGAACACTGAAGCTTTCTTT
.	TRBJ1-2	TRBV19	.	CASSPWAGYYGYTF	TGTGCCAGTAGTCCCTGGGCAGGCTACTATGGCTACACCTTC